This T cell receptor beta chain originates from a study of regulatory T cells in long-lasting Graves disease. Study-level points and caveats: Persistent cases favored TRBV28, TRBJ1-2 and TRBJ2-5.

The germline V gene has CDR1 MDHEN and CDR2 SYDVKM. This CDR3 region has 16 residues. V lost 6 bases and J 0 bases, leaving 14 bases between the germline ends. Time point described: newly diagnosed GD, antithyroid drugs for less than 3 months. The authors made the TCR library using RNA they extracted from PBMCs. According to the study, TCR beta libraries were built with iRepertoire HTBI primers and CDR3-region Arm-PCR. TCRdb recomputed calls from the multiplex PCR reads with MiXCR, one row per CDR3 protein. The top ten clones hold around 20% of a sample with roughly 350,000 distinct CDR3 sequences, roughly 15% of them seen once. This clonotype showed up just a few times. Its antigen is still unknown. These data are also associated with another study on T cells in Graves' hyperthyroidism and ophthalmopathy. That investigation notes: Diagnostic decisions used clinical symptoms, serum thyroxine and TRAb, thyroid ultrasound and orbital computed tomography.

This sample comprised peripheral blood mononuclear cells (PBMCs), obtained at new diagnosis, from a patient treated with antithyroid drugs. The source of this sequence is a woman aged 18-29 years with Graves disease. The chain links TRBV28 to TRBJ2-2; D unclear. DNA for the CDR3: TGTGCCAGCAGCCGACGCATTACAGCGAACACCGGGGAGCTGTTTTTT. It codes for CASSRRITANTGELFF.